The 29 T cell receptor beta chains in this list originate from one sample, sequenced in a study of blood T cell repertoires in COVID-19. TCRdb keeps only in-frame clones here, not all; method: immunoSEQ multiplex PCR. The table shows about 20,000 clones, with approximately 90% occurring only once. The source material was PBMCs or T cells enriched from blood (not recorded which). The source is a woman under 40 who had recovered from COVID-19.

The CDR3 nucleotides are TGCGCCAGCAGCCAAGAGGCGGGGGCGAACATATTGTGGGGCTACACCTTC. Its protein product is CASSQEAGANILWGYTF. The rearrangement joins TRBV4-3 to TRBJ1-2, with D maybe TRBD1 (6 bases). Germline values: CDR1 LGHNA, CDR2 YSLEER. The CDR3 is made up of 17 amino acids. The ends were cut back, 0 bases at V and 8 bases at J, with 22 bases in the middle.

V usage is TRBV6-5 and J usage is TRBJ1-3; perhaps TRBD1 as D (6 bases). CDR3 length: 16 amino acids. V lost 2 bases to trimming and J lost 8 bases, with 19 bases between them. CDR1 and CDR2 (germline): MNHEY, SVGAGI. Written as DNA, the CDR3 is TGTGCCAGCAGTTACGGTGGAAACGGACCAGGGGACACCATATATTTT. This gives the protein CASSYGGNGPGDTIYF.

The rearrangement uses TRBV6-5 and TRBJ1-1; a weak D match, TRBD1 (5 bases). Trimming removed 3 bases at V and 8 bases at J, with 13 bases between. Germline V gene data show CDR1 as MNHEY and CDR2 as SVGAGI. The CDR3 runs to 13 residues. CDR3 sequence: CASSYLGAVEAFF. CDR3 nucleotide sequence: TGTGCCAGCAGTTATCTAGGGGCGGTGGAAGCTTTCTTT.

The chain uses TRBV6-5 and TRBJ1-1; D is ambiguous. The V gene's germline CDR1 is MNHEY and CDR2 SVGAGI. Trimming cost V 4 bases and J 5 bases, with 11 bases left between them. This CDR3 is built from 13 residues. The CDR3: CASSFSGWTEAFF. The CDR3, as DNA: TGTGCCAGCAGTTTTTCGGGGTGGACTGAAGCTTTCTTT.

The rearrangement uses TRBV6-2 or TRBV6-3 and TRBJ2-3, with TRBD2 matching 7 bases. CDR3 size: 14 residues. V lost 4 bases to trimming and J lost 1 base; unmatched junction nucleotides: 2. CDR1 and CDR2 from the germline V gene are MNHEY and SVGEGT. The CDR3 region is CASSSRGGTDTQYF. In DNA, the CDR3 is TGTGCCAGCAGTTCCCGGGGGGGCACAGATACGCAGTATTTT.

The chain has TRBV15 and TRBJ1-1, with 9 positions matching TRBD1. Germline trimming cut 0 bases from V and 6 bases from J; bases unmatched to any gene: 8. Germline V gene sequence: CDR1 LNHNV, CDR2 YYDKDF (reference sequence). The CDR3 has 16 amino acids. CDR3 bases: TGTGCCACCAGCAGAGATCAACCGACAGGGGGGTCTGAAGCTTTCTTT. It translates to CATSRDQPTGGSEAFF.

In its sample, this clone was seen a few times. The chain couples TRBV7-9 to TRBJ2-7; 9 bases are a match to TRBD1. V lost 3 bases, J lost 6 bases, and 6 bases stayed unmatched. The CDR3 is 14 residues long. The germline V gene has CDR1 SEHNR and CDR2 FQNEAQ (reference sequence). Here the CDR3 reads CASSFADRGGEQYF. The DNA of the CDR3 is TGTGCCAGCAGCTTTGCCGACAGGGGGGGCGAGCAGTACTTC.

The chain couples TRBV10-3 to TRBJ2-5; 7 bases match TRBD2. V lost 10 bases to trimming and J lost 5 bases; unmatched junction nucleotides: 13. The CDR3 spans 14 residues. Looked up from germline, CDR1 is ENHRY and CDR2 is SYGVKD. CDR3 protein: CATRTTAGEETQYF. Written as DNA, the CDR3 is TGTGCCACGAGGACCACGGCGGGGGAGGAGACCCAGTACTTC.

The chain carries TRBV21-1 and TRBJ1-5; the D call of TRBD1 is as the table states it, not checked on the DNA. TRBV21-1 is classified as a pseudogene. The CDR3 length is 16 residues. The CDR3: CASRPPGTGGCQPQHF. In DNA form, the CDR3 reads TGTGCCAGCAGGCCCCCCGGGACAGGGGGTTGTCAGCCCCAGCATTTT.

Notes on this clone: A junction end diverges from the germline sequence, so it may reflect a read error. J is TRBJ1-1 and V is TRBV4-3; 9 bases match TRBD1. CDR3 length: 17 residues. Germline lookup yields CDR1 LGHNA and CDR2 YSLEER. As DNA, the CDR3 is TGCGCCAGCAGCCACGTCTTAACAGGGGGCATGAAGACTGAAGCTTTCTTT. This sequence encodes CASSHVLTGGMKTEAFF.

The genes are TRBV6-2 or TRBV6-3 and TRBJ1-2, with 10 nucleotides matching TRBD1. This CDR3 region has 14 residues. With 7 bases clipped from V and 8 bases from J, the junction kept 10 bases outside the gene matches. Germline CDR1 and CDR2: MNHEY and SVGEGT. The CDR3 sequence is CASTPSGTGDGYTF. CDR3 DNA sequence: TGTGCCAGCACCCCCTCCGGGACAGGGGACGGCTACACCTTC.

This clone has just one count. The chain carries TRBV5-6 and TRBJ2-7; 9 bases line up with TRBD1. The junction had 5 bases not matched to a gene; V was cut back by 3 bases and J by 1 base. CDR3 length: 15 amino acids. CDR1 is SGHDT and CDR2 is YYEEEE in the germline V gene. The CDR3 sequence is CASSYYRGLSYEQYF. The DNA of the CDR3 is TGTGCCAGCAGCTACTACAGGGGGCTTTCCTACGAGCAGTACTTC.

The gene calls are TRBV6-5 and TRBJ2-3, with D possibly matching TRBD2 (7 bases). V lost 2 bases, J lost 5 bases, and 14 bases lay in between. Looked up from germline, CDR1 is MNHEY and CDR2 is SVGAGI. The CDR3 is 15 amino acids. The CDR3 protein is CASSYGAGARDTQYF. The CDR3 DNA is TGTGCCAGCAGTTACGGCGCGGGGGCGAGAGATACGCAGTATTTT.

The rearrangement links TRBV19 to TRBJ2-7; D remains unclear. Trimming took off 3 bases at V and 2 bases at J, with 17 bases between the two ends. The germline CDR1 and CDR2 sequences are LNHDA and SQIVND (reference sequence). The CDR3 runs 16 residues. The CDR3 DNA follows: TGTGCCAGTAGTATGAGTCGGTCAGCGTACACCTACGAGCAGTACTTC. Residues: CASSMSRSAYTYEQYF.

The CDR3 is CASSQGQRGYKNIQYF. As DNA, the CDR3 is TGTGCCAGCAGCCAAGGCCAGCGGGGGTACAAAAACATTCAGTACTTC. V is TRBV4-2 and J is TRBJ2-4; 8 nucleotides agree with TRBD2. Trimming at V came to 1 base and at J to 3 bases, leaving 5 bases not matched to a gene. CDR3 length: 16 residues. Germline V gene sequence: CDR1 LGHNA, CDR2 YNFKEQ.

This chain links TRBV30 with TRBJ1-4; 8 bases fit TRBD1. Germline lookup yields CDR1 GTSNPN and CDR2 SVGIG (reference sequence). V shed 1 base and J 7 bases; nucleotides not matched to a gene: 2. There are 13 residues in the CDR3. The CDR3 loop is CAWSGQGPEKLFF. Here the CDR3 DNA reads TGTGCCTGGAGTGGACAGGGGCCTGAAAAACTGTTTTTT.

The chain employs TRBV7-2 and TRBJ1-5; D may be TRBD1 (5 bases). CDR1 is SGHTA, CDR2 FQGNSA, per germline. This CDR3 has 15 residues. The V gene lost 6 bases and the J gene lost 2 bases, with 14 bases spanning the gap. CDR3: CASSISGSGNQPQHF. CDR3 bases: TGTGCCAGCAGTATATCAGGGTCGGGCAATCAGCCCCAGCATTTT.

The chain combines TRBV19 with TRBJ1-2, with 11 bases fitting TRBD1. J gave up 7 bases and V 5 bases, and 9 bases lay outside the gene matches. This CDR3 is 15 amino acids long. Germline lookup yields CDR1 LNHDA and CDR2 SQIVND (reference sequence). CDR3 sequence: CASSGRDRGFGGYTF. The CDR3 region has the DNA TGTGCCAGTAGTGGCCGGGACAGGGGGTTTGGTGGCTACACCTTC.

The chain uses TRBV27 and TRBJ2-1, with 13 bases identical to TRBD2. The CDR3 contains 15 residues. V dropped 6 bases and J dropped 4; count of bases not matched to a gene: 3. Germline-derived CDR1 and CDR2 are MNHEY and SMNVEV (reference sequence). The CDR3 nucleotides read TGTGCCAGCAGCAAGACTAGCGGGGGGTACAATGAGCAGTTCTTC. It encodes CASSKTSGGYNEQFF.

Only one count was recorded for this clone. This chain uses TRBV20-1 with TRBJ1-2, with D perhaps TRBD1 (5 bases). CDR3 length: 14 residues. V lost 3 bases to trimming and J lost 4 bases, with 15 bases between them. Germline-derived CDR1 and CDR2 are DFQATT and SNEGSKA (reference sequence). The CDR3 sequence is CSASGGGAGYGYTF. The DNA of the CDR3 is TGCAGTGCTAGTGGGGGTGGGGCAGGCTATGGCTACACCTTC.

V usage is TRBV5-1 and J usage is TRBJ2-3, with D hard to call. The V and J ends lost 4 bases and 5 bases respectively, with 14 bases between them. This CDR3 is built from 14 residues. CDR1 and CDR2 from the germline V gene are SGHRS and YFSETQ. CDR3 loop: CASSAALMGDTQYF. CDR3 nucleotides: TGCGCCAGCAGCGCGGCCCTAATGGGAGATACGCAGTATTTT.

The chain carries TRBV19 and TRBJ2-7, with a tentative D call TRBD1 (6 bases). CDR3 length: 15 residues. V was cut by 4 bases and J by 6 bases, with 19 bases left in between. Per germline, CDR1 LNHDA and CDR2 SQIVND (reference sequence). CDR3 DNA: TGTGCCAGTAGTAAAGTTACAGGGTCATTGGCCGAGCAGTACTTC. Translated: CASSKVTGSLAEQYF.

The chain links TRBV10-2 to TRBJ1-3; a possible D gene is TRBD1 (5 bases). Germline CDR1 and CDR2: WSHSY and SAAADI. The CDR3 has 15 amino acids. V was shortened by 7 bases and J by 3 bases, with 16 bases between the two germline ends. In nucleotides, the CDR3 is TGCGCCAGCACGCCGAGGCCTCAGGGTGGAAACACCATATATTTT. Amino acids: CASTPRPQGGNTIYF.

The CDR3 DNA is TGCAGCGCCGGGGGGGACTACGAGCAGTACTTC. Translating gives CSAGGDYEQYF. The J gene is TRBJ2-7, the V gene TRBV29-1; TRBD2 aligns across 8 bases. Germline values: CDR1 SQVTM, CDR2 ANQGSEA. The V gene end was trimmed by 7 bases and the J gene end by 3 bases; junction bases not matched to a gene: 2. The CDR3 sequence is 11 residues long.

J is TRBJ1-4 and V is TRBV10-1; D uncertain. The germline V gene has CDR1 WNHNN and CDR2 SYGVQD (reference sequence). This CDR3 region has 17 residues. V was cut by 0 bases and J by 0 bases, with 11 bases left in between. The CDR3 DNA is TGCGCCAGCAGTGAGTCCGTGGGCTTCGCAACTAATGAAAAACTGTTTTTT. Its protein product is CASSESVGFATNEKLFF.

This chain links TRBV6-2 or TRBV6-3 with TRBJ2-5; 8 bases agree with TRBD1. The V segment lost 0 bases and the J segment 4 bases; nucleotides outside the gene matches: 10. The CDR3 covers 17 residues. Germline V gives CDR1 MNHEY, CDR2 SVGEGT. For the CDR3, the DNA is TGTGCCAGCAGTTACTCCCGGGACAGGCCGCCGACAGAGACCCAGTACTTC. Translating it yields CASSYSRDRPPTETQYF.

The V gene is TRBV19, the J gene TRBJ1-1, with TRBD1 matching 8 bases. V was clipped by 3 bases and J by 4 bases; unmatched bases: 1. Germline CDR1 and CDR2: LNHDA and SQIVND (reference sequence). CDR3 size: 13 residues. The CDR3 coding sequence is TGTGCCAGTAGTATTACAGGGGGCACTGAAGCTTTCTTT. Protein product: CASSITGGTEAFF.

The chain links TRBV5-5 to TRBJ1-2; TRBD1 matches at 11 bases. The V and J ends lost 4 bases and 4 bases, in that order; junction bases with no gene match: 3. Germline V CDR1 and CDR2: SGHKS, YYEKEE (reference sequence). The CDR3 is 14 residues long. CDR3: CASSPGTGGYGYTF. CDR3 in DNA: TGTGCCAGCAGCCCCGGGACAGGGGGCTATGGCTACACCTTC.

The V call is TRBV2, the J call TRBJ1-2, with TRBD1 as a possible D gene (6 bases). The CDR3 has 12 residues. V dropped 5 bases and J dropped 6 bases, with 10 bases sitting between them. CDR1 is SNHLY and CDR2 is FYNNEI in the germline V gene. CDR3 sequence reads: CASSQGRDGYTF. The CDR3 bases are TGTGCCAGCAGTCAGGGGCGAGATGGCTACACCTTC.